The T cell receptor beta chain under discussion was sequenced for a study of blood T cells in healthy people across ages. The CDR3 has 14 residues. CDR1 is MNHEY and CDR2 is SMNVEV in the germline V gene (reference sequence). Trimming removed 3 bases at V and 11 bases at J, with 18 bases between. It was with a sample-barcoded 5' primer and a J-beta primer mix that a second PCR of about 6 to 12 cycles was run. TCRdb re-analysed the 5' RACE reads in MiXCR, keeping a single row per CDR3 protein. The sample comprises some 890,000 distinct CDR3 sequences, around 29% of which are singletons, and more than 8.5% rests with the top ten. This clonotype showed up just a few times. Its antigen is as yet unknown. Study results and caveats: With age, beta diversity per million T cells declined roughly linearly, significantly by over 35. Comparison with aged donors showed that long-lived donors had more naive CD4+ cells and higher diversity.

These data were also filed under a second study, of T cells of mothers and their children. That work states: For cDNA synthesis, the complete extracted RNA was used (around 1.4 ug per 15 ul). Researchers report slightly higher, though non-significant, overlap in related mother-child pairs than in unrelated pairs.

Sequenced sample: blood. V and J are TRBV27 and TRBJ2-3, with D uncertain. The source is a woman between 35 and 50 years old in good health. CDR3 in DNA: TGTGCCAGCAGTTTTGGCCCTATAGATACGGGGCAGTATTTT. This encodes CASSFGPIDTGQYF.